These T cell receptor beta chains were read from a single sample in a study of blood T cells in healthy people across ages. A single record per CDR3 protein comes from TCRdb applying MiXCR to the 5' RACE reads. The sample contains 550,000 to 650,000 distinct CDR3 sequences, roughly a quarter of which appear only once. These sequences were also reported in another study, on T cells of mothers and their children.

The sample comprised blood. The source of these receptors is a boy aged 2 to 10 in good health. Both conserved end residues are part of each CDR3.

TRBJ2-3,TRBV28,CATHEFGDTQYF
TRBJ2-6,TRBV29-1,CSVKEAGIGANVLTF
-,TRBV1,CTSSQLVDEQFF
TRBJ2-2,TRBV12-3/TRBV12-4,CASSALQGTGELFF
TRBJ2-5,TRBV5-1,CASSLERGGEETQYF
TRBJ1-4,TRBV12-3/TRBV12-4,CASSNGGLEKLFF
TRBJ2-4,TRBV12-5,CASGLVLILWPKNIQYF
TRBJ1-1,TRBV3-1,CASSTTQGSTEAFF
TRBJ1-1,TRBV15,CATSREPGAWGTEAFF
TRBJ2-5,TRBV27,CASSYLARNQETQYF
TRBJ2-5,TRBV7-2,CASSLGGYRGETQYF
TRBJ1-1,TRBV5-1,CASSHSPGLGEAFF
TRBJ1-1,TRBV29-1,CSVLPGVLMNTEAFF
TRBJ2-2,TRBV3-1,CASSRGEVTGELFF
TRBJ1-2,TRBV6-2/TRBV6-3,CASTGRRTFNYGYTF
TRBJ2-5,TRBV20-1,CSARDLAQETQYF
TRBJ1-3,TRBV9,CASSVGHRGSGNTIYF
TRBJ2-7,TRBV15,CATSRDFRAEQYF
TRBJ1-1,TRBV10-1,CASTSQGTEAFF
TRBJ1-1,TRBV7-3,CASSRSPGSTEAFF
TRBJ2-3,TRBV7-2,CASSQGTGWGDTQYF
TRBJ2-1,TRBV10-3,CAISEPGTNNEQFF
TRBJ2-2,TRBV12-3/TRBV12-4,CASSWTGFDGELFF
TRBJ2-3,TRBV21-1,CASSIPGQGTRTGGLMPLYTQYF
TRBJ2-5,TRBV7-9,CASRSLGRGLQEAQYF
TRBJ2-1,TRBV20-1,CSARDRSYSYNEQFF
TRBJ1-1,TRBV11-2,CASSLDSGRRTEAFF
TRBJ1-2,TRBV29-1,CSVVAEGPSGYTF
TRBJ1-4,TRBV7-9,CASSRTGADNEKLFF
-,TRBV14,CASSQGHREYEQYF
TRBJ2-1,TRBV7-3,CASSPGQGGNEQFF
TRBJ2-1,TRBV24-1,CATSDFWGDEQFF
TRBJ2-7,TRBV27,CASSFTGTAATYEQYF
TRBJ1-1,TRBV3-1,CASSLAGGSNTEAFF
TRBJ2-1,TRBV2,CASSEAGPLYTYNEQFF
TRBJ2-3,TRBV5-5,CASSPTPWSTDTQYF
TRBJ2-1,TRBV2,CASRKEPGTDEQFF
TRBJ2-7,TRBV5-1,CASSLWGTGGAEQYF
TRBJ1-1,TRBV7-9,CASSFPGTGGLNTEAFF
TRBJ1-6,TRBV3-1,CASSQGGQNSPLHF
TRBJ2-5,TRBV29-1,CSGRTGGHETQYF
TRBJ1-1,TRBV7-9,CASSLVGEGSEAFF
TRBJ2-3,TRBV7-2,CASSFGLQADTQYF
TRBJ2-2,TRBV4-1,CASSQVSGSGELFF
TRBJ1-1,TRBV7-2,CASTLGTGHTEAFF